This T cell receptor beta chain was identified in a study of T cell repertoires in cytomegalovirus infection. Study context: CMV infection and matching HLA type were both indicated by public TCR beta signatures.

TCRdb fed the reads into MiXCR, producing one record per CDR3 protein. The table includes almost 300,000 distinct CDR3 sequences, about a tenth detected once. The CDR3 contains 15 residues. Germline CDR1 is MDHEN and CDR2 is SYDVKM. The V end was cut by 3 bases, the J end by 2 bases, with 11 bases between. Whole-study findings and limits: Within the response measured ex vivo, HLA-C-restricted CMV-specific TCR beta clonotypes were dominant.

This clonotype was counted at least ten times. The antigen remains undetermined. The V call is TRBV28, the J call TRBJ1-5; D remains unclear. The source material was PBMCs. This receptor was identified in a human donor in good health (CMV status not recorded). Some clones in this sample may be carry-over from other donors' samples. The CDR3 reads CASSFQRVGNQPQHF. The CDR3 coding sequence is TGTGCCAGCAGTTTCCAAAGAGTGGGCAATCAGCCCCAGCATTTT.